This T cell receptor beta chain is from a study of shared clonotypes between healthy human individuals. Per the germline V gene, CDR1 is SQVTM and CDR2 is ANQGSEA. After removal of 5 bases from V and 5 bases from J, the junction contained 7 bases not matched to a gene. This CDR3 is built from 14 residues. Libraries were prepared by immunoSEQ multiplex PCR; TCRdb keeps only in-frame clonotypes and omits some of them. In the table there are approximately 440,000 clones, approximately 80% of which are singletons. Sequences were obtained from PBMCs. This chain connects TRBV29-1 to TRBJ2-1; 9 positions agree with TRBD2. The sequence was obtained from a woman aged 40 to 50 in good health. Some clones in this sample may be carry-over from other donors' samples. The CDR3 reads CSVQGSGRHNEQFF. CDR3 coding DNA: TGCAGCGTTCAAGGTAGCGGGAGACACAATGAGCAGTTCTTC.